These T cell receptor beta chains were read from a single sample in a study of T cell changes during pregnancy in multiple sclerosis. Data came from immunoSEQ multiplex PCR; TCRdb stores just in-frame clones and leaves some out. The table has approximately 100,000 clones, about 94% seen once. The material was peripheral blood, obtained before pregnancy. The receptors were gathered from a female donor with multiple sclerosis, enrolled in a pregnancy study. The CDR3 runs from the conserved cysteine through the conserved F or W. A D gene is named only where the DNA matches it firmly. Not all rows give a size; the values are once, few, many and, for expanded clones, a class.

v_gene	j_gene	d_gene	abundance	CDR3nt	CDR3aa
TRBV7-3	TRBJ2-1	TRBD2	.	TGTGCCAGCAGCCCCGGGACTAGCGGGACGAATGAGCAGTTCTTC	CASSPGTSGTNEQFF
TRBV4-1	TRBJ2-3	.	.	TGCGCCAGCAGCCAAGTCTCAGCAGATACGCAGTATTTT	CASSQVSADTQYF
TRBV5-1	TRBJ1-1	.	.	TGCGCCAGCAGCCCCCTAATGAACACTGAAGCTTTCTTT	CASSPLMNTEAFF
TRBV13	TRBJ1-2	.	.	TGTGCCAGCAGCTTAGGTCAGGCGAGCTACACCTTC	CASSLGQASYTF
TRBV29-1	TRBJ1-1	.	.	TGCAGCGTTACCGGGACAACTAGTCGGACTGAAGCTTTCTTT	CSVTGTTSRTEAFF
TRBV9	TRBJ2-7	TRBD2	.	TGTGCCAGCAGCGAGGGAGGGACTAGCGGGACCTACGAGCAGTACTTC	CASSEGGTSGTYEQYF
TRBV5-1	TRBJ2-5	.	.	TGCGCCAGCAGCTTAGGGGTTATGGGGCAAGAGACCCAGTACTTC	CASSLGVMGQETQYF
TRBV4-3	TRBJ1-3	TRBD1	.	TGCGCCAGCAGCCAAGAGGCCGTTATAGGGACAGGGAGCAACACCATATATTTT	CASSQEAVIGTGSNTIYF
TRBV6-1	TRBJ1-5	TRBD1	.	TGTGCCAGCAGGGGGACAGGGGGAAATCAGCCCCAGCATTTT	CASRGTGGNQPQHF
TRBV5-1	TRBJ2-5	TRBD2	.	TGCGCCAGCAGCTTGGGATCAGCGGGAGGAGAGACCCAGTACTTC	CASSLGSAGGETQYF
TRBV7-9	TRBJ2-1	TRBD2	once	TGTGCCAGCAGCTTAAAAAAGGGACTACCGGTCTTC	CASSLKKGLPVF
TRBV23-1	TRBJ1-2	TRBD1	.	TGCGCCAGCAGTCACCTCTCCCGACAGGGGACCTATGGCTACACCTTC	CASSHLSRQGTYGYTF
TRBV9	TRBJ2-2	.	.	TGTGCCAGCAGTAAGTCAGGGCTAACCGGGGAGCTGTTTTTT	CASSKSGLTGELFF
TRBV6-6	TRBJ1-4	.	.	TGTGCCAGCAGTTACGGCAGATCTAATGAAAAACTGTTTTTT	CASSYGRSNEKLFF
TRBV19	TRBJ2-1	TRBD2	.	TGTGCCAGTAGTATAGGGTCTAGCGGGGGAATATACAATGAGCAGTTCTTC	CASSIGSSGGIYNEQFF
TRBV7-2	TRBJ1-3	.	.	TGTGCCAGCAGTTACTCCGGGACATTGGGTGGAAACACCATATATTTT	CASSYSGTLGGNTIYF
TRBV10-2	TRBJ2-3	TRBD2	.	TGCGCCAGCATTACTAGCGGGAGGACAGATACGCAGTATTTT	CASITSGRTDTQYF
TRBV25-1	TRBJ1-4	TRBD1	.	TGTGCCAGCACCCCGGGACAGGGTAATGACAAACTGTTTTTT	CASTPGQGNDKLFF
TRBV18	TRBJ2-3	.	.	TGTGCCAGCTCACCACCGGGGGGACAGAGGGCAGATACGCAGTATTTT	CASSPPGGQRADTQYF
TRBV10-3	TRBJ2-7	TRBD2	.	TGTGCCATCAGTGCCGAGGTGGGCGGGAGTATCGGGCAGTACTTC	CAISAEVGGSIGQYF
TRBV4-3	TRBJ1-2	TRBD1	.	TGCGCCAGCAGCCAATCGCAGGGGGACGGCTACACCTTC	CASSQSQGDGYTF
TRBV2	TRBJ2-7	.	.	TGTGCCAGCAGACCCAATCCACTCGAGCAGTACTTC	CASRPNPLEQYF
TRBV19	TRBJ1-1	.	.	TGTGCCAGTAGTATCTTCTCGAACACTGAAGCTTTCTTT	CASSIFSNTEAFF
TRBV7-9	TRBJ2-7	TRBD1	.	TGTGCCAGCAGCTCCGGGACAGGGTCCTACGAGCAGTACTTC	CASSSGTGSYEQYF
TRBV7-9	TRBJ2-2	TRBD1	.	TGTGCCAGCAGCACAGGGGGCGAGGGGGAGCTGTTTTTT	CASSTGGEGELFF
TRBV19	TRBJ1-2	TRBD1	.	TGTGCCAGTAGTCCGGGACAGGGACCCTATGGCTACACCTTC	CASSPGQGPYGYTF
TRBV28	TRBJ2-3	TRBD2	.	TGTGCCAGCAGTTTGTTGAGTAGCGGGATTGCAGATACGCAGTATTTT	CASSLLSSGIADTQYF
TRBV30	TRBJ2-1	.	.	TGTGCCTGGAGTGTTAACTCCTACAATGAGCAGTTCTTC	CAWSVNSYNEQFF
TRBV14	TRBJ2-1	TRBD1	.	TGTGCCAGCAGCCAAGACCTTCCCCTCCAGGGGGTTTACAATGAGCAGTTCTTC	CASSQDLPLQGVYNEQFF
TRBV4-2	TRBJ2-5	TRBD2	.	TGTGCCAGCAGCCAAGATCGGGGGGGCGGAGAGACCCAGTACTTC	CASSQDRGGGETQYF
TRBV5-1	TRBJ1-2	TRBD1	.	TGCGCCAGCAGCCTAAAGGGACAGAGTAGATTCGGCTACACCTTC	CASSLKGQSRFGYTF
TRBV4-1	TRBJ1-1	.	.	TGCGCCAGCAGCCCCCCGTCGGGAACTGAAGCTTTCTTT	CASSPPSGTEAFF
TRBV30	TRBJ2-6	.	.	TGTGCCTGGAGTGACAGCTCTGGGGCCAACGTCCTGACTTTC	CAWSDSSGANVLTF
TRBV11-2	TRBJ2-7	.	.	TGTGCCAGCAGATCGGGGACCGGTCTTAGCGGTCAGACCTACGAGCAGTACTTC	CASRSGTGLSGQTYEQYF
TRBV5-1	TRBJ1-1	.	.	TGCGCCAGCAGCATTTTGACAGCTACTGAAGCTTTCTTT	CASSILTATEAFF
TRBV6-1	TRBJ2-5	.	.	TGTGCCATCCAGGGTTTGGTCCAAGAGACCCAGTACTTC	CAIQGLVQETQYF
TRBV5-1	TRBJ2-2	TRBD2	.	TGCGCCAGCAGCTCAGCGGGACTAGCGGGAGAAGATCTGGGCACCGGGGAGCTGTTTTTT	CASSSAGLAGEDLGTGELFF
TRBV9	TRBJ1-2	TRBD1	once	TGTGCCAGCAGCGCTAGACAGGGGACGAGGGGCTACACCTTC	CASSARQGTRGYTF
TRBV14	TRBJ2-7	TRBD1	.	TGTGCCAGCAGCCAAGAGGGACAGGGGTTCTACGAGCAGTACTTC	CASSQEGQGFYEQYF
TRBV19	TRBJ1-2	.	.	TGTGCCAGTAGCCATGGAGGCGGCTACACCTTC	CASSHGGGYTF
TRBV11-3	TRBJ2-7	TRBD1	.	TGTGCCAGCAGCCCGACCGGGACAGGCTCCTACGAGCAGTACTTC	CASSPTGTGSYEQYF
TRBV6-6	TRBJ1-4	TRBD1	once	TGTGCCAGCAGTTACGACGACAGGGCAAATGAAAAACTGTTTTTT	CASSYDDRANEKLFF
TRBV18	TRBJ2-2	.	.	TGTGCCAGCTCACCAGTAGTCACCGGGGAGCTGTTTTTT	CASSPVVTGELFF
TRBV9	TRBJ2-2	.	.	TGTGCCAGCAGCAGGGGGTCAAGTGGCACCGGGGAGCTGTTTTTT	CASSRGSSGTGELFF
TRBV29-1	TRBJ1-1	.	.	TGCAGCACATGGGGGCAGATGAACACTGAAGCTTTCTTT	CSTWGQMNTEAFF
TRBV15	TRBJ1-1	.	.	TGTGCCACCAGCAGAGTAGGGGGGGAATTAACTGAAGCTTTCTTT	CATSRVGGELTEAFF